The present T cell receptor beta chain was sequenced within a study of T cell responses to AZD1222 COVID-19 vaccine. Study-wide results and caveats: Unmutated regions of variants are reportedly targeted by nearly half of spike-specific TCRs.

Per germline, CDR1 MRHNA and CDR2 SNTAGT. The CDR3 extends over 14 amino acids. V shed 7 bases, J shed 7 bases, and the junction held 13 bases outside the gene matches. The assay was immunoSEQ multiplex PCR, and TCRdb's table has in-frame clones only and misses some. This table has about 140,000 clones, more than 75% appearing once. This clone was counted once. What it binds is unknown. The rearrangement joins TRBV6-4 to TRBJ2-7; 7 nucleotides align to TRBD1. The material sequenced was peripheral blood, taken 28 days after the second AZD1222 dose. This clonotype originated in an adult who received the AZD1222 COVID-19 vaccine. The CDR3 nucleotides read TGTGCCAGCACCCTGACAGGGTTTAGCCGTGAGCAGTACTTC. It yields the protein CASTLTGFSREQYF.